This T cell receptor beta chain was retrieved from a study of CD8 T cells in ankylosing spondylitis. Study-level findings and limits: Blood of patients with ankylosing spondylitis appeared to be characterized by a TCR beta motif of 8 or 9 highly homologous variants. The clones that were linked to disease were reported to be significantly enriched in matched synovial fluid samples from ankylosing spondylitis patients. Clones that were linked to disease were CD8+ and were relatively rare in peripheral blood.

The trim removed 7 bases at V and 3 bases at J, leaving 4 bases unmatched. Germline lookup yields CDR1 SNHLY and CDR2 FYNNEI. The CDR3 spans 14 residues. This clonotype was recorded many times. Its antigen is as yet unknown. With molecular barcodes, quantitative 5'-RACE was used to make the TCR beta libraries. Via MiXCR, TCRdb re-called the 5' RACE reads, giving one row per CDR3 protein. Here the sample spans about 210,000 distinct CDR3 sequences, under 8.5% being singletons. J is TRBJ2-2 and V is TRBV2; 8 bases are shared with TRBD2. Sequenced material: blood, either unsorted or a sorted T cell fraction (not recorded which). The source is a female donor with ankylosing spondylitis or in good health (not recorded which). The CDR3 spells CASNSGSYTGELFF. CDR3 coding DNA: TGTGCCAGCAACAGCGGGAGTTACACCGGGGAGCTGTTTTTT.